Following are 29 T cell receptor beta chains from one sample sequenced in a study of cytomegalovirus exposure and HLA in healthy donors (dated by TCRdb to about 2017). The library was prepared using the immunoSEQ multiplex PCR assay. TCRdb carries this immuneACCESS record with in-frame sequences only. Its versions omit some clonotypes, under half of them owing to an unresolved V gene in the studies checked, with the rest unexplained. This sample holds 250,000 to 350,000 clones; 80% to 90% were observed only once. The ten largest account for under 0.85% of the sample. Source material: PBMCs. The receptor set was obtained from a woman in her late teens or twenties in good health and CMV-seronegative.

CDR3 loop: CASISGGGISYEQYF. In nucleotides, the CDR3 is TGTGCCAGCATCAGTGGAGGGGGCATCTCCTACGAGCAGTACTTC. The chain employs TRBV28 and TRBJ2-7, with D perhaps matching TRBD1 (7 bases). This CDR3 comprises 15 residues. V shed 7 bases and J shed 0 bases, with 16 bases lying between them. Germline V gene data show CDR1 as MDHEN and CDR2 as SYDVKM.

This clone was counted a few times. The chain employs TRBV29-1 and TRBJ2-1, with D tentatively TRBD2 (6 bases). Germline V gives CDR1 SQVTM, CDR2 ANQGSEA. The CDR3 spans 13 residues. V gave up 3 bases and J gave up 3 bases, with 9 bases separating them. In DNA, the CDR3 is TGCAGCGTTGACGGGGAGGACTACAATGAGCAGTTCTTC. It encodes CSVDGEDYNEQFF.

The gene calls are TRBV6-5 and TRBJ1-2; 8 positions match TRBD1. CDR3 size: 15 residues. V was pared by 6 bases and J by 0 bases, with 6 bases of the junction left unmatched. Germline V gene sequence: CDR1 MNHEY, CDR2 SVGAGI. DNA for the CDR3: TGTGCCAGCAGCCGTGCAGGGGGCTCTAACTATGGCTACACCTTC. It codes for CASSRAGGSNYGYTF.

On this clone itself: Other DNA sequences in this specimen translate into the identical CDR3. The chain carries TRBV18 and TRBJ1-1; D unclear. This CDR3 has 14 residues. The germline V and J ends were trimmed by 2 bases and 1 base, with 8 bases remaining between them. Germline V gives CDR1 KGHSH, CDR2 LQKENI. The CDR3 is CASSPGGTNTEAFF. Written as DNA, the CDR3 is TGTGCCAGCTCACCAGGCGGAACGAACACTGAAGCTTTCTTT.

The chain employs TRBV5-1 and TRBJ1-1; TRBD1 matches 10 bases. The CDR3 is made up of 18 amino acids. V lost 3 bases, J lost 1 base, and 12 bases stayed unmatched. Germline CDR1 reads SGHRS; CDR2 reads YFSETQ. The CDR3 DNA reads TGCGCCAGCAGCTCGCACCGGGACAGGGGTGAAGGGAACACTGAAGCTTTCTTT. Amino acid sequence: CASSSHRDRGEGNTEAFF.

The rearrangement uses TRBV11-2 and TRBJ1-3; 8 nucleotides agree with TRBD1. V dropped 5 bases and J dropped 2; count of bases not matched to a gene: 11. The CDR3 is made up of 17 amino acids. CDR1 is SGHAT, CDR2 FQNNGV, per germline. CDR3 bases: TGTGCCAGCAGCCTCCGGACAGGGCTGACGGCTGGAAACACCATATATTTT. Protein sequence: CASSLRTGLTAGNTIYF.

CDR3: CASSLNHINRGQYF. The CDR3 DNA reads as TGTGCCAGCAGCTTAAACCATATCAACAGGGGTCAGTACTTC. The chain recombines TRBV11-2 with TRBJ2-7, with 7 bases fitting TRBD1. V lost 2 bases and J lost 10; bases outside the gene matches: 11. Germline V CDR1 and CDR2: SGHAT, FQNNGV. The CDR3 has 14 amino acids.

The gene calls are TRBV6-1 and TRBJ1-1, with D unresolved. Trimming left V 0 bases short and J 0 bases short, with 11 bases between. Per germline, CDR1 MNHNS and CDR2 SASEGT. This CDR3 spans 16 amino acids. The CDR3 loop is CASSEAAIMMNTEAFF. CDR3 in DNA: TGTGCCAGCAGTGAAGCAGCCATCATGATGAACACTGAAGCTTTCTTT.

The CDR3 coding sequence is TGTGCCAGCAGCCTCCTCCGGATAAGAGGGTCTGAAGCTTTCTTT. It yields the protein CASSLLRIRGSEAFF. This chain uses TRBV7-2 with TRBJ1-1; D unclear. Germline loops: CDR1 SGHTA, CDR2 FQGNSA. The CDR3 has 15 amino acids. The germline V and J ends were trimmed by 5 bases and 6 bases, with 19 bases remaining between them.

The CDR3 reads CASAGLDKETQYF. In DNA form, the CDR3 reads TGCGCCAGTGCGGGACTAGACAAAGAGACCCAGTACTTC. The V call is TRBV5-1, the J call TRBJ2-5; TRBD2 aligns across 8 bases. Per the germline V gene, CDR1 is SGHRS and CDR2 is YFSETQ. The CDR3 extends over 13 amino acids. After removal of 8 bases from V and 3 bases from J, the junction contained 6 bases not matched to a gene.

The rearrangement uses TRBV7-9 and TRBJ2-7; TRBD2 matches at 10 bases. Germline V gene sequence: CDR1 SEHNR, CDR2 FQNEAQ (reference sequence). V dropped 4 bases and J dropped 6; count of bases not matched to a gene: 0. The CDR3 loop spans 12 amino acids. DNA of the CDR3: TGTGCCAGCAGCTGGACTAGCGGCGAGCAGTACTTC. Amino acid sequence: CASSWTSGEQYF.

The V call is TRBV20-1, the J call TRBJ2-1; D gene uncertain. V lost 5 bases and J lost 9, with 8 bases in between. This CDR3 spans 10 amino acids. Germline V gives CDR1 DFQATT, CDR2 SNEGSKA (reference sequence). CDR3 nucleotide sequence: TGCAGTGCTGTACAGACTGAGCAGTTCTTC. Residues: CSAVQTEQFF.

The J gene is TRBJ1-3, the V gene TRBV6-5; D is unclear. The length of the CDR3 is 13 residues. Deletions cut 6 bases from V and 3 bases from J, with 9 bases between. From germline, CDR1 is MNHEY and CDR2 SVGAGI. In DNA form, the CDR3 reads TGTGCCAGCAGCAAACACGATGGAAACACCATATATTTT. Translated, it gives CASSKHDGNTIYF.

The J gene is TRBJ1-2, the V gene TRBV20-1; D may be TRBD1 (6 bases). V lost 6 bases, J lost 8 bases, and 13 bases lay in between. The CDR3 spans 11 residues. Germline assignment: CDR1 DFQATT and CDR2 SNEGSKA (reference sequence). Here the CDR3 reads CSAQGQRGYTF. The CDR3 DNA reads TGCAGTGCGCAGGGGCAGAGGGGCTACACCTTC.

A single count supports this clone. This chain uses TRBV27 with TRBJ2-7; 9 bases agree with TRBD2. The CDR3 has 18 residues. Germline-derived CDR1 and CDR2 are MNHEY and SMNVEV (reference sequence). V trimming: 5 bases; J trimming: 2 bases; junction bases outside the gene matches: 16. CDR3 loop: CASSVRGRASTGAYEQYF. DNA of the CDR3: TGTGCCAGCAGTGTGCGCGGGAGGGCCTCGACGGGTGCCTACGAGCAGTACTTC.

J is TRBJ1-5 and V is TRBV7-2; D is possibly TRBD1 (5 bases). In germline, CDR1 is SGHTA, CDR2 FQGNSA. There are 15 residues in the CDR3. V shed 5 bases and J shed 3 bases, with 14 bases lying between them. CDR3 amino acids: CASSVVGGNNQPQHF. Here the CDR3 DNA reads TGTGCCAGCAGCGTCGTGGGGGGTAACAATCAGCCCCAGCATTTT.

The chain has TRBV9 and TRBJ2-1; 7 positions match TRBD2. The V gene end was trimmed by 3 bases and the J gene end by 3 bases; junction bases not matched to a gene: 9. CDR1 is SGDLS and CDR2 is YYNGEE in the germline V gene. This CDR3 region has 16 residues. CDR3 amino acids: CASSGGGLAVYNEQFF. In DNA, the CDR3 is TGTGCCAGCAGCGGTGGTGGGCTAGCGGTCTACAATGAGCAGTTCTTC.

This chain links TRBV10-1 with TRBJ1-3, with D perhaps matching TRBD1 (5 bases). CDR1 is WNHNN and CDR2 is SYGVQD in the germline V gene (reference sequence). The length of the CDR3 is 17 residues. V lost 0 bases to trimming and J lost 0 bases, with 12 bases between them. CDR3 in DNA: TGCGCCAGCAGTGAGTCTGGGCGGGGCTACTCTGGAAACACCATATATTTT. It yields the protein CASSESGRGYSGNTIYF.

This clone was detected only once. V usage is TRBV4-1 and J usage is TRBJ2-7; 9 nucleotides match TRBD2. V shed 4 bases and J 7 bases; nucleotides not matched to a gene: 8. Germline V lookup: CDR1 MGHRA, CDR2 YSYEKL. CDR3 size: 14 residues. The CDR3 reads CASSPGLARREQYF. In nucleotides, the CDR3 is TGCGCCAGCAGCCCGGGACTAGCCAGACGAGAGCAGTACTTC.

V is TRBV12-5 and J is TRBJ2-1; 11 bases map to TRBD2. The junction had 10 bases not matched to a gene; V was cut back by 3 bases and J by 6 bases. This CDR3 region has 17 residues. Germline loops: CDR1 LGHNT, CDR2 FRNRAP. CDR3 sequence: CASGLAVSLAGGNEQFF. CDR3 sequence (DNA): TGTGCTAGTGGTTTAGCGGTCAGTCTAGCGGGAGGCAATGAGCAGTTCTTC.

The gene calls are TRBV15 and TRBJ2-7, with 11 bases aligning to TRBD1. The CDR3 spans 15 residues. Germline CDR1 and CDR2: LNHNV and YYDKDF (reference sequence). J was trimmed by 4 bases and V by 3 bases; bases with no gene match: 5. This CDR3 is CATSRGQGVVYEQYF. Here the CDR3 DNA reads TGTGCCACCAGCAGGGGACAGGGGGTCGTATACGAGCAGTACTTC.

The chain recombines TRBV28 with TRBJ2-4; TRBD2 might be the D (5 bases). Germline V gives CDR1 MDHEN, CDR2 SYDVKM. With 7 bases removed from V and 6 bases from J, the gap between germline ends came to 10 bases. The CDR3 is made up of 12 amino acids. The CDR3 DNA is TGTGCCAGCACCGCCGGAGGAAACATTCAGTACTTC. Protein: CASTAGGNIQYF.

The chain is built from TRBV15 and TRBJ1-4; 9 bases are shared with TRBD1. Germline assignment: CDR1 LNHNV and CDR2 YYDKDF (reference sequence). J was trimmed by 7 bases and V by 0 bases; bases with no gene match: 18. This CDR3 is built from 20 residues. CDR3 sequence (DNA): TGTGCCACCAGCAGAGATTATCCTTCTACAGGGGGCAGGGGTGTTGAAAAACTGTTTTTT. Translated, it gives CATSRDYPSTGGRGVEKLFF.

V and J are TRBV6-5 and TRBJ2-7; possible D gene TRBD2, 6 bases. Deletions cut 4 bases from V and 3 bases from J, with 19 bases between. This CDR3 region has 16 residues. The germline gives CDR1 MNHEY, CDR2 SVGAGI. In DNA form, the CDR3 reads TGTGCCAGCAGTTCCCCACTCGGGAGCCGAAACTACGAGCAGTACTTC. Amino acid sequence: CASSSPLGSRNYEQYF.

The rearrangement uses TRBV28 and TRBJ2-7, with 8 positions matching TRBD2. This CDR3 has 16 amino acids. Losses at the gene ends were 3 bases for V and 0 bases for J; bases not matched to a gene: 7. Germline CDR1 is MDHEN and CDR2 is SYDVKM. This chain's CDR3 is CASSFSREGPSYEQYF. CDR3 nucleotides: TGTGCCAGCAGTTTTAGCCGGGAGGGCCCCTCCTACGAGCAGTACTTC.

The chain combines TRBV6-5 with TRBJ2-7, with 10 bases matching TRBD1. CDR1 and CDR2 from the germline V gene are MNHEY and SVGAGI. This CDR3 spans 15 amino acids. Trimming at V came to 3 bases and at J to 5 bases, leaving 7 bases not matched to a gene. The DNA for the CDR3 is TGTGCCAGCAGTTATCGGGACAGGGGTATACACGAGCAGTACTTC. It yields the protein CASSYRDRGIHEQYF.

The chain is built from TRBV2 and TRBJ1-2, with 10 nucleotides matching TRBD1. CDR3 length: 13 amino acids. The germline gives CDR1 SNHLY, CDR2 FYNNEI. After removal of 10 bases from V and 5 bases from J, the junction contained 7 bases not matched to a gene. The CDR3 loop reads CATAEDRGYGYTF. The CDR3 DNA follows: TGTGCCACCGCCGAGGACAGGGGGTATGGCTACACCTTC.

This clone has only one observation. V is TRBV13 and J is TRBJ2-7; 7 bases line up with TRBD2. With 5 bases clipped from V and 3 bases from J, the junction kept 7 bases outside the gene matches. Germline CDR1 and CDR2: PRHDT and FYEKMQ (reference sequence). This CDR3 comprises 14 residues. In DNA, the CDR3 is TGTGCCAGCAGCCTCGGCGGGAGCGGCTACGAGCAGTACTTC. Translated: CASSLGGSGYEQYF.

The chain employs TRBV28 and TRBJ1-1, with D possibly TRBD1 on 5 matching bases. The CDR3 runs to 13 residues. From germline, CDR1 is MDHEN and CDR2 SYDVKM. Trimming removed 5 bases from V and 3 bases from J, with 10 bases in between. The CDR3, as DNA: TGTGCCAGCAGTACGGGGGTTGACACTGAAGCTTTCTTT. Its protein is CASSTGVDTEAFF.